This TCR beta chain was found in a study of cytomegalovirus exposure and HLA in healthy donors. Overall study context: A later analysis reported the same platform for the 110 or so validation repertoires and the roughly 650 first-cohort repertoires. Study findings and constraints: It was confirmed in vitro that a few of the CMV-associated chains were specific for CMV antigens. Listed as cytomegalovirus-associated were over 150 TCR beta chains.

TCRdb keeps only in-frame clones here, not all; method: immunoSEQ multiplex PCR. Of roughly 190,000 clones in the sample, approximately 89% were seen once. As to this clone: What it binds is not known.

The TCR sequence derives from a man under 40 in good health and CMV-seropositive. The specimen was PBMCs.

The CDR3 spells CASSLGTNTEAFF. In DNA form, the CDR3 reads TGTGCCAGCAGCTTAGGAACAAACACTGAAGCTTTCTTT. V usage is TRBV7-6 and J usage is TRBJ1-1, with D unclear. V was clipped by 1 base and J by 2 bases, with 5 bases between them. The CDR3 runs 13 residues. Germline values: CDR1 SGHVS, CDR2 FNYEAQ. Combining the CDR3 with reference TRBV7-6 and TRBJ1-1 gives the whole variable domain GAGVSQSPRYKVTKRGQDVALRCDPISGHVSLYWYRQALGQGPEFLTYFNYEAQQDKSGLPNDRFSAERPEGSISTLTIQRTEQRDSAMYRCASSLGTNTEAFFGQGTRLTVV.